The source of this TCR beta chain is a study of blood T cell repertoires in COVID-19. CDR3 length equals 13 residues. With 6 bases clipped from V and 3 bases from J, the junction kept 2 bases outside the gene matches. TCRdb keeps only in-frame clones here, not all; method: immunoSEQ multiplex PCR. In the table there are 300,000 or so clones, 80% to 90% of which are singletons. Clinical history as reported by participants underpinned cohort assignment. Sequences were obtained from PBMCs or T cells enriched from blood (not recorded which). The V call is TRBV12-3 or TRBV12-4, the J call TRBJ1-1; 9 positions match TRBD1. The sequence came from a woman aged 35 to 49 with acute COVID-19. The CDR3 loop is CASRRTGDTEAFF. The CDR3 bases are TGTGCCAGCAGACGGACAGGGGACACTGAAGCTTTCTTT.